This TCR beta chain derives from a study of cytomegalovirus exposure and HLA in healthy donors. Details on this clone: What it binds is not known.

The PCR was carried out with 60 Vbeta primers and 13 Jbeta primers. Profiling relied on immunoSEQ multiplex PCR, and the TCRdb table lists in-frame clones only, not all of them. The sample totals about 43,000 clones. Regarding the study as a whole: The classifier reportedly diagnosed cytomegalovirus status with high specificity and sensitivity. In a later analysis, the majority of CMV-associated beta chains seemingly showed HLA restriction. It was in a later analysis that TCR association rates were seen to vary by HLA locus, highest for DRB1 and lowest for HLA-C.

This receptor was obtained from a woman aged 30 to 39 in good health and CMV-seronegative. Sequences were obtained from PBMCs.

The chain's CDR3 is CASSQVVGDTPRDEQYF. For the CDR3, the DNA is TGCGCCAGCAGCCAAGTCGTAGGCGACACCCCCAGAGACGAGCAGTACTTC. This chain links TRBV4-3 with TRBJ2-7, with D hard to call. V was shortened by 1 base and J by 5 bases, with 21 bases between the two germline ends. CDR3 length equals 17 residues. CDR1 and CDR2 from the germline V gene are LGHNA and YSLEER.